This T cell receptor beta chain stems from a study of blood T cells in healthy people across ages. Study conclusions and caveats: Compared with aged donors, long-lived donors showed fewer expanded clones, suggesting selection. A roughly linear age-dependent decrease characterized TCR beta diversity per million T cells.

It was with a sample-barcoded 5' primer and a J-beta primer mix that a second PCR of roughly 6 to 12 cycles was run. MiXCR was run by TCRdb on the 5' RACE reads, yielding one entry per CDR3 protein. The data contain around 1.7 million distinct CDR3 sequences, over 25% of them singletons. CDR1 is SGHDN and CDR2 is FVKESK in the germline V gene. CDR3 size: 16 residues. Unmatched junction bases numbered 8, after V lost 4 bases and J lost 2 bases. The donors, healthy Caucasians from Russia, were aged roughly 6 to 100. About this clonotype itself: Its specificity is unknown.

The chain uses TRBV14 and TRBJ2-3; 8 nucleotides match TRBD1. Sequenced material: blood. This receptor was taken from a woman aged 25 to 39 in good health. The CDR3 sequence: CASSLRTGKFTDTQYF. The CDR3 DNA sequence: TGTGCCAGCAGCCTCCGGACAGGGAAATTCACAGATACGCAGTATTTT.